The 31 T cell receptor beta chains in this list originate from one sample, sequenced in a study of control samples from healthy donors and cancer patients. Produced via immunoSEQ multiplex PCR; TCRdb's table is partial and in-frame only. This table has roughly 150,000 clones, about 86% appearing once. Sequenced sample: blood. Receptors were obtained from a young man in good health.

This clone came up once. The genes are TRBV9 and TRBJ2-7, with 7 bases matching TRBD1. CDR1 and CDR2 (germline): SGDLS, YYNGEE. The trim removed 0 bases at V and 6 bases at J, leaving 6 bases unmatched. The CDR3 loop spans 14 amino acids. In DNA, the CDR3 is TGTGCCAGCAGCGTAGACTTAGAGGGGGCCGAGCAGTACTTC. It translates to CASSVDLEGAEQYF.

V is TRBV7-7 and J is TRBJ2-5; 8 nucleotides align to TRBD1. CDR1 is SSHAT and CDR2 is FNYEAQ in the germline V gene (reference sequence). V gave up 4 bases and J gave up 3 bases; unmatched junction bases: 10. This CDR3 is built from 16 residues. The CDR3: CASSSLADRGEETQYF. The CDR3 DNA reads as TGTGCCAGCAGCTCCCTCGCAGACAGGGGAGAAGAGACCCAGTACTTC. The whole variable domain, filled in from reference TRBV7-7 and TRBJ2-5, reads GAGVSQSPRYKVTKRGQDVTLRCDPISSHATLYWYQQALGQGPEFLTYFNYEAQPDKSGLPSDRFSAERPEGSISTLTIQRTEQRDSAMYRCASSSLADRGEETQYFGPGTRLLVL.

Concerning this clone itself: Relative to the germline gene, one junction end is altered; a read error may explain this. This chain links TRBV9 with TRBJ1-6; D is unclear. This CDR3 spans 12 amino acids. The germline gives CDR1 SGDLS, CDR2 YYNGEE. The CDR3 spells CASSGNNSPLHF. The CDR3 nucleotides are TGTGCCAGCAGCGGCAATAACTCACCCCTCCACTTT.

The rearrangement joins TRBV29-1 to TRBJ1-4; maybe TRBD1 (6 bases). This CDR3 has 13 amino acids. The germline gives CDR1 SQVTM, CDR2 ANQGSEA. V lost 5 bases and J 4 bases, leaving 11 bases between the germline ends. The CDR3 DNA reads as TGCAGCGTTCCGGACAGAGATAATGAAAAACTGTTTTTT. This gives the protein CSVPDRDNEKLFF.

This clone showed up just a few times. The CDR3: CAIGGRTGLTEQYF. CDR3 nucleotides: TGTGCCATCGGAGGGAGGACAGGGCTGACCGAGCAGTACTTC. V gene TRBV10-3 combines with J gene TRBJ2-7, with 8 bases lining up with TRBD1. Unmatched junction bases numbered 12, after V lost 8 bases and J lost 6 bases. In germline, CDR1 is ENHRY, CDR2 SYGVKD. This CDR3 has 14 residues.

This chain connects TRBV20-1 to TRBJ1-5; D possibly corresponds to TRBD1 (5 bases). This CDR3 is built from 13 residues. The germline CDR1 and CDR2 sequences are DFQATT and SNEGSKA (reference sequence). V shed 3 bases and J shed 2 bases, with 8 bases lying between them. CDR3 DNA sequence: TGCAGTGCTAGTGGGGGGGGCAATCAGCCCCAGCATTTT. Amino acids: CSASGGGNQPQHF.

This clone was recorded a few times. The chain uses TRBV2 and TRBJ1-2; possible D gene TRBD1, 5 bases. Germline CDR1 and CDR2: SNHLY and FYNNEI. This CDR3 is 14 amino acids long. V was trimmed by 6 bases and J by 5 bases, leaving 16 bases between them. The CDR3 sequence is CASSETVSSYGYTF. The CDR3 DNA reads as TGTGCCAGCAGCGAGACAGTCTCATCGTATGGCTACACCTTC.

The chain employs TRBV4-2 and TRBJ2-1; 9 nucleotides align to TRBD2. The CDR3 spans 20 residues. The germline V gene encodes CDR1 LGHNA and CDR2 YNFKEQ. V gave up 2 bases and J gave up 0 bases; unmatched junction bases: 14. CDR3 coding DNA: TGTGCCAGCAGCCAACGGAGCGGGGGGTCCTCCCCGAGCTCCTACAATGAGCAGTTCTTC. Translated: CASSQRSGGSSPSSYNEQFF.

The rearrangement links TRBV7-2 to TRBJ2-7; D may be TRBD1 (6 bases). V was clipped by 5 bases and J by 7 bases, with 18 bases between them. From germline, CDR1 is SGHTA and CDR2 FQGNSA. CDR3 length equals 14 residues. CDR3 sequence: CASSPGTWVGEQYF. In DNA, the CDR3 is TGTGCCAGCAGCCCAGGGACATGGGTAGGGGAGCAGTACTTC.

The gene calls are TRBV29-1 and TRBJ1-3; possibly TRBD1 for D (6 bases). V was shortened by 7 bases and J by 0 bases, with 16 bases between the two germline ends. The CDR3 length is 15 residues. Germline CDR1 reads SQVTM; CDR2 reads ANQGSEA. This CDR3 reads CSATDSGTSGNTIYF. As DNA, the CDR3 is TGCAGCGCGACGGACAGTGGGACCTCTGGAAACACCATATATTTT.

The rearrangement joins TRBV5-1 to TRBJ2-3; 8 positions agree with TRBD2. The CDR3 is made up of 16 amino acids. V trimming: 4 bases; J trimming: 2 bases; junction bases outside the gene matches: 9. Germline CDR1 SGHRS, CDR2 YFSETQ. The CDR3 is CASSPLAGSNTDTQYF. The CDR3 bases are TGCGCCAGCAGCCCATTAGCGGGGAGTAACACAGATACGCAGTATTTT. Variable domain in full (rest from reference TRBV5-1 and TRBJ2-3): KAGVTQTPRYLIKTRGQQVTLSCSPISGHRSVSWYQQTPGQGLQFLFEYFSETQRNKGNFPGRFSGRQFSNSRSEMNVSTLELGDSALYLCASSPLAGSNTDTQYFGPGTRLTVL.

The chain couples TRBV2 to TRBJ2-3, with a weak D call TRBD1 (6 bases). The CDR3 is made up of 16 amino acids. CDR1 is SNHLY and CDR2 is FYNNEI in the germline V gene. V shed 3 bases and J shed 2 bases, with 15 bases lying between them. This CDR3 is CASSDLGAKTTDTQYF. As DNA, the CDR3 is TGTGCCAGCAGTGATTTGGGGGCCAAAACCACAGATACGCAGTATTTT.

This chain joins TRBV20-1 and TRBJ1-2; D remains ambiguous. The CDR3 covers 14 residues. Trimming shortened V by 3 bases and J by 2 bases, and 13 bases separated the two germline ends. The V gene's germline CDR1 is DFQATT and CDR2 SNEGSKA (reference sequence). CDR3 amino acids: CSASPFVDNYGYTF. CDR3 nucleotides: TGCAGTGCTAGTCCTTTTGTAGACAACTATGGCTACACCTTC.

V is TRBV7-3 and J is TRBJ2-2; TRBD1 aligns across 7 bases. Germline trimming cut 3 bases from V and 7 bases from J; bases unmatched to any gene: 2. Germline V gene lookup returns CDR1 SGHTA and CDR2 FQGTGA. This CDR3 contains 13 residues. The chain's CDR3 is CASSFRQGGELFF. The CDR3 region has the DNA TGTGCCAGCAGCTTCCGACAGGGCGGGGAGCTGTTTTTT.

The gene calls are TRBV19 and TRBJ1-4; D not resolved. Trimming removed 8 bases from V and 4 bases from J, with 5 bases in between. The CDR3 covers 11 residues. CDR1 LNHDA and CDR2 SQIVND come from the germline V gene (reference sequence). CDR3 coding DNA: TGTGCCAGTCGGCGTAATGAAAAACTGTTTTTT. It specifies CASRRNEKLFF.

This clone is a singleton in its sample. The gene calls are TRBV3-1 (or the pseudogene TRBV3-2) and TRBJ1-1; TRBD1 might be the D (6 bases). This CDR3 is 17 amino acids long. CDR1 is LGHDT and CDR2 is YNNKEL in the germline V gene (reference sequence). V was cut by 2 bases and J by 1 base, with 17 bases left in between. CDR3 loop: CASSQLGGLRENTEAFF. CDR3 DNA: TGTGCCAGCAGCCAATTGGGGGGGCTGAGGGAGAACACTGAAGCTTTCTTT.

The V gene is TRBV28, the J gene TRBJ1-6; possible D gene TRBD1, 5 bases. This CDR3 region has 15 residues. Germline lookup yields CDR1 MDHEN and CDR2 SYDVKM. CDR3 bases: TGTGGGTCGCGGGGGTTAAGCTCCTATAATTCACCCCTCCACTTT. As protein: CGSRGLSSYNSPLHF.

The chain is built from TRBV5-1 and TRBJ1-1, with TRBD1 as a possible D gene (6 bases). The CDR3 covers 14 residues. Trimming took 4 bases from V and 4 from J, leaving 14 bases between them. Germline loops: CDR1 SGHRS, CDR2 YFSETQ. The CDR3 DNA reads TGCGCCAGCAGCCTGACGGGGGCGGCCACTGAAGCTTTCTTT. Translated: CASSLTGAATEAFF.

This clone was recorded once. The chain has TRBV11-3 and TRBJ1-5, with TRBD1 as a possible D gene (6 bases). Per germline, CDR1 SGHNT and CDR2 YENEEA. The length of the CDR3 is 16 residues. The V gene lost 1 base and the J gene lost 0 bases, with 10 bases spanning the gap. Here the CDR3 DNA reads TGTGCCAGCAGCTTAGGGGGACACTATAGCAATCAGCCCCAGCATTTT. This codes for CASSLGGHYSNQPQHF.

The CDR3 loop is CAWRVQGLYQETQYF. The CDR3 bases are TGTGCCTGGAGGGTACAGGGTTTGTACCAAGAGACCCAGTACTTC. The V gene is TRBV30, the J gene TRBJ2-5; a weak D match, TRBD1 (6 bases). Deletions cut 3 bases from V and 0 bases from J, with 14 bases between. This CDR3 contains 15 residues. Germline V gives CDR1 GTSNPN, CDR2 SVGIG (reference sequence). The full variable domain, in which reference TRBV30 and TRBJ2-5 provide the parts outside the CDR3, is SQTIHQWPATLVQPVGSPLSLECTVEGTSNPNLYWYRQAAGRGLQLLFYSVGIGQISSEVPQNLSASRPQDRQFILSSKKLLLSDSGFYLCAWRVQGLYQETQYFGPGTRLLVL.

This sequence joins TRBV7-2 and TRBJ2-4, with 11 bases that match TRBD1. This CDR3 spans 14 amino acids. The V segment lost 8 bases and the J segment 8 bases; nucleotides outside the gene matches: 8. Germline CDR1 is SGHTA and CDR2 is FQGNSA. The CDR3 coding sequence is TGTGCCAGCGCGTGGACAGGGGGCGTGGACATTCAGTACTTC. It is translated as CASAWTGGVDIQYF.

This chain links TRBV9 with TRBJ1-2; D not certain. The germline V and J ends were trimmed by 3 bases and 8 bases, with 14 bases remaining between them. The CDR3 length is 13 residues. Germline V lookup: CDR1 SGDLS, CDR2 YYNGEE. The CDR3 DNA reads as TGTGCCAGCAGCGCGCCCCCCTTGGGCGGCTACACCTTC. It specifies CASSAPPLGGYTF.

This chain connects TRBV9 to TRBJ2-6; D possibly corresponds to TRBD2 (5 bases). The CDR3 extends over 15 amino acids. The V and J ends lost 4 bases and 0 bases respectively, with 8 bases between them. Per germline, CDR1 SGDLS and CDR2 YYNGEE. This CDR3 reads CASSHEGSGANVLTF. The DNA for the CDR3 is TGTGCCAGCAGCCACGAGGGCTCTGGGGCCAACGTCCTGACTTTC.

The chain combines TRBV5-4 with TRBJ2-5, with a possible D match to TRBD2 (6 bases). The CDR3 consists of 14 residues. Trimming left V 7 bases short and J 1 base short, with 14 bases between. The V gene's germline CDR1 is SGHNT and CDR2 YYREEE (reference sequence). The chain's CDR3 is CASFPSGRQETQYF. The CDR3 DNA reads as TGTGCCAGCTTCCCCAGCGGGCGCCAAGAGACCCAGTACTTC.

As DNA, the CDR3 is TGTGCCAGCAGCTCTCCCAGCGGGGGGAACACCGGGGAGCTGTTTTTT. It encodes CASSSPSGGNTGELFF. The chain carries TRBV7-9 and TRBJ2-2; TRBD2 matches at 8 bases. The J segment lost 1 base and the V segment lost 4 bases, leaving 5 bases of the junction unmatched. The CDR3 extends over 16 amino acids. Germline values: CDR1 SEHNR, CDR2 FQNEAQ (reference sequence). Using reference TRBV7-9 and TRBJ2-2 for the parts outside the CDR3, the full variable domain is DTGVSQNPRHKITKRGQNVTFRCDPISEHNRLYWYRQTLGQGPEFLTYFQNEAQLEKSRLLSDRFSAERPKGSFSTLEIQRTEQGDSAMYLCASSSPSGGNTGELFFGEGSRLTVL.

The chain uses TRBV30 and TRBJ1-2, with D uncertain. The CDR3 runs 15 residues. Germline V gene data show CDR1 as GTSNPN and CDR2 as SVGIG (reference sequence). Trimming removed 4 bases at V and 0 bases at J, with 15 bases between. CDR3 residues: CAWKARALANYGYTF. The CDR3 nucleotides are TGTGCCTGGAAGGCAAGGGCCTTAGCTAACTATGGCTACACCTTC.

The chain employs TRBV5-5 and TRBJ2-3; 8 nucleotides match TRBD1. The CDR3 spans 16 residues. The germline V gene has CDR1 SGHKS and CDR2 YYEKEE (reference sequence). J lost 1 base, V lost 0 bases, and 4 bases had no gene match. The CDR3 reads CASSLGGQGRTDTQYF. In DNA form, the CDR3 reads TGTGCCAGCAGCTTGGGAGGACAGGGCCGCACAGATACGCAGTATTTT.

This sequence joins TRBV19 and TRBJ1-1; no clear D gene. Per germline, CDR1 LNHDA and CDR2 SQIVND (reference sequence). This CDR3 has 14 amino acids. Trimming took off 1 base at V and 2 bases at J, with 8 bases between the two ends. The CDR3 reads CASSIGAGNTEAFF. CDR3 nucleotides: TGTGCCAGTAGTATAGGGGCGGGAAACACTGAAGCTTTCTTT.

The chain has TRBV15 and TRBJ1-5, with unresolved D. This CDR3 is built from 15 residues. The V and J ends lost 0 bases and 5 bases respectively, with 11 bases between them. The V gene's germline CDR1 is LNHNV and CDR2 YYDKDF (reference sequence). This CDR3 is CATSREVTPDQPQHF. The CDR3 bases are TGTGCCACCAGCAGAGAAGTTACCCCAGATCAGCCCCAGCATTTT.

The chain is built from TRBV5-6 and TRBJ1-1; no reliable D call. Germline V gene lookup returns CDR1 SGHDT and CDR2 YYEEEE. With 2 bases removed from V and 1 base from J, the gap between germline ends came to 9 bases. The CDR3 has 14 amino acids. CDR3 DNA sequence: TGTGCCAGCAGCTTCTTGGGAGGGAACACTGAAGCTTTCTTT. Protein product: CASSFLGGNTEAFF.

This clone appeared a single time. The CDR3 protein is CASSLGAGTPPTYNEQFF. The CDR3 nucleotides are TGTGCCAGCAGCTTAGGGGCCGGGACTCCCCCAACTTACAATGAGCAGTTCTTC. This chain joins TRBV13 and TRBJ2-1, with D perhaps matching TRBD2 (6 bases). The CDR3 contains 18 residues. The V gene lost 0 bases and the J gene lost 4 bases, with 19 bases spanning the gap. The germline V gene encodes CDR1 PRHDT and CDR2 FYEKMQ (reference sequence).